Below, 2 T cell receptor beta chains from the same sample are listed, as sequenced in a study of shared clonotypes between healthy human individuals. Sequencing was performed with immunoSEQ multiplex PCR; in TCRdb, only in-frame clones are kept and a portion is missing. The table records some 2,000,000 clones, roughly 94% of them present only once. What was sequenced was naive CD4+ T cells sorted from blood. The subset was: CD45RA+ positively selected. The receptors come from a man aged 18 to 30 in good health.

This chain links TRBV6-1 with TRBJ2-3; 12 bases agree with TRBD2. Losses at the gene ends were 2 bases for V and 2 bases for J; bases not matched to a gene: 2. The CDR3 is 16 residues long. Germline V CDR1 and CDR2: MNHNS, SASEGT. The CDR3 protein is CASSERLAGATDTQYF. The DNA of the CDR3 is TGTGCCAGCAGTGAACGACTAGCGGGGGCCACAGATACGCAGTATTTT.

The rearrangement links TRBV7-2 to TRBJ2-5, with 11 bases fitting TRBD2. This CDR3 contains 17 residues. V lost 4 bases and J lost 1; bases outside the gene matches: 8. Germline V gene sequence: CDR1 SGHTA, CDR2 FQGNSA. In DNA form, the CDR3 reads TGTGCCAGCAGCTGGGGACTAGCGGCACCGGCCCAAGAGACCCAGTACTTC. Translating gives CASSWGLAAPAQETQYF.